Sequencing of this T cell receptor (beta chain) was carried out in a study of neurological immune-mediated disorders. One entry per CDR3 protein, called by TCRdb with MiXCR from the 5' RACE reads. The table has 95,000 or so distinct CDR3 sequences, around 3.4% seen once; the top ten hold 5% to 7.5%. The germline CDR1 and CDR2 sequences are KGHDR and SFDVKD. V lost 4 bases to trimming and J lost 4 bases; unmatched junction nucleotides: 9. The CDR3 is 17 amino acids. Study results and caveats: Because no CDR3 amino acid sequences were shared across subjects by expanded clones, private repertoires were suggested in all groups.

This clonotype has a count of ten or more. Its specificity is unknown. The sequenced sample was PBMCs. The sequence derives from a woman younger than 30 with multiple sclerosis. This chain links TRBV24-1 with TRBJ2-2, with 9 bases matching TRBD1. CDR3 sequence reads: CATSDPGTGRGTGELFF. The CDR3 DNA is TGTGCCACCAGTGACCCCGGGACAGGGAGAGGCACCGGGGAGCTGTTTTTT.